This T cell receptor (beta chain) was profiled in a study of T-cell reconstitution after alpha-beta-depleted transplantation in children. This sample's TCRbeta library carried unique molecular identifier barcodes. Via MiXCR, TCRdb re-called the PCR reads, giving one row per CDR3 protein. The sample shows some 640,000 distinct CDR3 sequences, around 17% of them seen only once. Germline lookup yields CDR1 SQVTM and CDR2 ANQGSEA. Trimming removed 0 bases at V and 8 bases at J, with 13 bases between. The length of the CDR3 is 13 residues. Comments on this clonotype: A much larger clone differs by one base, so this may be a read error.

Sequenced here: PBMCs from the stem cell graft donor, sampled from the stem cell graft. This chain joins TRBV29-1 and TRBJ1-1; D possibly corresponds to TRBD1 (5 bases). This receptor was identified in a human donor who donated a stem cell graft to a child with acute myeloid leukemia. Here the CDR3 reads CSVEDGGGLEAFF. DNA for the CDR3: TGCAGCGTTGAAGATGGGGGAGGCCTAGAAGCTTTCTTT.